These 19 T cell receptor beta chains originate from one sample sequenced in a study of radiotherapy plus CTLA-4 blockade in lung cancer. Data came from immunoSEQ multiplex PCR; TCRdb stores just in-frame clones and leaves some out. The table includes some 40,000 clones, about four fifths detected once. This specimen was peripheral blood, taken from a patient treated with radiotherapy plus ipilimumab. The receptors derive from a human donor with non-small cell lung cancer that progressed on radiotherapy plus ipilimumab.

This clone was seen a handful of times. The DNA for the CDR3 is TGTGCCAGTAGCACCGAAAGGCGGGGGGTGGAGGAAAAACTGTTTTTT. Translated, it gives CASSTERRGVEEKLFF. The chain joins TRBV19 to TRBJ1-4; perhaps TRBD1 as D (5 bases). The CDR3 has 16 amino acids. Germline values: CDR1 LNHDA, CDR2 SQIVND (reference sequence). The V gene lost 6 bases and the J gene lost 8 bases, with 22 bases spanning the gap.

This chain connects TRBV6-5 to TRBJ2-3; 9 nucleotides align to TRBD2. The CDR3 runs 14 residues. The J segment lost 3 bases and the V segment lost 6 bases, leaving 4 bases of the junction unmatched. Germline values: CDR1 MNHEY, CDR2 SVGAGI. The CDR3 bases are TGTGCCAGCAGAAGAGCGGGGGGAACAGATACGCAGTATTTT. This codes for CASRRAGGTDTQYF.

The chain couples TRBV5-1 to TRBJ1-1; the D gene is possibly TRBD1 (5 bases). Germline CDR1 reads SGHRS; CDR2 reads YFSETQ. Trimming stripped 1 base from V and 1 base from J, with 8 bases between. The CDR3 has 14 amino acids. This chain's CDR3 is CASSLQGRNTEAFF. CDR3 in DNA: TGCGCCAGCAGCTTGCAGGGAAGGAACACTGAAGCTTTCTTT.

The CDR3 loop is CASRDSNQPQHF. The CDR3 coding sequence is TGTGCCAGTAGGGACAGTAATCAGCCCCAGCATTTT. The chain joins TRBV19 to TRBJ1-5; possible D gene TRBD1, 6 bases. Trimming stripped 6 bases from V and 4 bases from J, with 7 bases between. The CDR3 is made up of 12 amino acids. Looked up from germline, CDR1 is LNHDA and CDR2 is SQIVND (reference sequence).

This rearrangement joins TRBV11-1 to TRBJ1-4; D gene uncertain. The CDR3 runs to 15 residues. The germline CDR1 and CDR2 sequences are SGHAT and FQDESV (reference sequence). V lost 5 bases and J 4 bases, leaving 14 bases between the germline ends. The CDR3 spells CASSRSGGGNEKLFF. CDR3 coding DNA: TGTGCCAGCAGCCGAAGTGGTGGCGGTAATGAAAAACTGTTTTTT.

The chain has TRBV2 and TRBJ1-5; no clear D. Germline V gene sequence: CDR1 SNHLY, CDR2 FYNNEI. The CDR3 contains 13 residues. Trimming took off 7 bases at V and 6 bases at J, with 13 bases between the two ends. CDR3 nucleotides: TGTGCCAGCATGTTTTTACCGGGTCAGCCCCAGCATTTT. Amino acid sequence: CASMFLPGQPQHF.

The chain couples TRBV19 to TRBJ1-5, with a tentative D call TRBD1 (6 bases). The V end lost 8 bases, the J end lost 1 base, and 18 bases lay between the germline ends. Per germline, CDR1 LNHDA and CDR2 SQIVND (reference sequence). This CDR3 contains 16 residues. CDR3 DNA sequence: TGTGCCAGTTGCCCCCGGAGGCAGGGGAGCAATCAGCCCCAGCATTTT. It encodes CASCPRRQGSNQPQHF.

CDR3 protein: CASSVGGASVNEQFF. As DNA, the CDR3 is TGCGCCAGCAGCGTCGGGGGGGCGTCGGTCAATGAGCAGTTCTTC. This chain uses TRBV5-1 with TRBJ2-1; 8 positions match TRBD2. V lost 4 bases to trimming and J lost 6 bases; unmatched junction nucleotides: 9. CDR3 length equals 15 residues. Per germline, CDR1 SGHRS and CDR2 YFSETQ.

Only a few counts were recorded for this clone. The identical CDR3 is also encoded by other nucleotide sequences in the sample. The chain joins TRBV28 to TRBJ1-2; D is unresolved. V was cut by 3 bases and J by 6 bases, with 8 bases left in between. The CDR3 runs to 12 residues. Germline V gene data show CDR1 as MDHEN and CDR2 as SYDVKM. The chain's CDR3 is CASSLPQDGYTF. DNA for the CDR3: TGTGCCAGCAGTTTGCCTCAGGATGGCTACACCTTC.

Worth noting for this clone: One junction end disagrees with the germline gene, perhaps due to a read error. This chain joins TRBV6-5 and TRBJ1-2, with D tentatively TRBD1 (5 bases). This CDR3 comprises 16 residues. Germline V gene lookup returns CDR1 MNHEY and CDR2 SVGAGI. DNA of the CDR3: TGTGCCAGCAGCTACTCCGGGACTCTATTTAACTATGGCTACACCTTC. Encoded protein: CASSYSGTLFNYGYTF.

This chain links TRBV29-1 with TRBJ1-1, with a tentative D call TRBD1 (5 bases). The V end was cut by 6 bases, the J end by 3 bases, with 11 bases between. Germline V gives CDR1 SQVTM, CDR2 ANQGSEA. The CDR3 has 12 amino acids. CDR3 in DNA: TGCAGCGTCCGCAGGGTCGACACTGAAGCTTTCTTT. It is translated as CSVRRVDTEAFF. The variable domain in full, with the rest retrieved from reference TRBV29-1 and TRBJ1-1, is SAVISQKPSRDICQRGTSLTIQCQVDSQVTMMFWYRQQPGQSLTLIATANQGSEATYESGFVIDKFPISRPNLTFSTLTVSNMSPEDSSIYLCSVRRVDTEAFFGQGTRLTVV.

The chain couples TRBV7-8 to TRBJ2-5; D is perhaps TRBD2 (7 bases). Germline assignment: CDR1 SGHVS and CDR2 FQNEAQ. Trimming pared 3 bases from V and 1 base from J, leaving 12 bases between. CDR3 length: 15 amino acids. The CDR3 loop is CASSLGGGPQETQYF. The CDR3 DNA sequence: TGTGCCAGCAGCTTGGGGGGGGGCCCCCAAGAGACCCAGTACTTC.

This clone was found once. This rearrangement joins TRBV10-2 to TRBJ2-5; unclear D gene. The germline CDR1 and CDR2 sequences are WSHSY and SAAADI. The CDR3 extends over 13 amino acids. Trimming removed 0 bases from V and 4 bases from J, with 6 bases in between. The CDR3 nucleotides read TGCGCCAGCAGTGAGTCAGCTAGAGAGACCCAGTACTTC. It specifies CASSESARETQYF.

This clone was observed a few times. The chain employs TRBV21-1 and TRBJ2-3; TRBD2 is the table's D call and was not checked against the DNA. TRBV21-1 is reported as a pseudogene. The length of the CDR3 is 15 residues. As DNA, the CDR3 is TGTGCCAGCAGCCGGGGGCTAGCGGATACAGATACGCAGTATTTT. Translation: CASSRGLADTDTQYF.

The rearrangement joins TRBV29-1 to TRBJ1-2; possibly TRBD1 for D (5 bases). Trimming cost V 7 bases and J 3 bases, with 24 bases left between them. The CDR3 loop spans 16 amino acids. CDR1 and CDR2 (germline): SQVTM, ANQGSEA. The CDR3 coding sequence is TGCAGCGCCTCCCGTGCCCGGGAGGGGTATGACTATGGCTACACCTTC. It translates to CSASRAREGYDYGYTF.

The V and J genes are TRBV5-5 and TRBJ1-5, with D possibly TRBD1 on 5 matching bases. The length of the CDR3 is 15 residues. Trimming removed 3 bases at V and 3 bases at J, with 13 bases between. CDR1 and CDR2 from the germline V gene are SGHKS and YYEKEE (reference sequence). The CDR3 is CASSSGTVNNQPQHF. CDR3 nucleotide sequence: TGTGCCAGCAGCTCGGGGACTGTCAACAATCAGCCCCAGCATTTT.

V gene TRBV7-2 combines with J gene TRBJ2-5, with D possibly TRBD1 on 6 matching bases. The tail of the sequence fits TRBJ2-7 better, so the J call may be wrong. The CDR3 is made up of 13 amino acids. CDR1 SGHTA and CDR2 FQGNSA come from the germline V gene. DNA for the CDR3: TGTGCCAGCAGCGTCCGGGACACATACGAGCAGTACTTC. It codes for CASSVRDTYEQYF.

The V call is TRBV4-2, the J call TRBJ2-5; the match to TRBD1 covers 9 bases. Judging by the DNA end, TRBJ2-7 fits better; the J call may be wrong. CDR1 and CDR2 (germline): LGHNA, YNFKEQ. The CDR3 covers 17 residues. The CDR3 protein is CASSQDEARTGAYEQYF. CDR3 DNA: TGTGCCAGCAGCCAAGATGAAGCTAGGACAGGGGCCTACGAGCAGTACTTC.

Only one count was recorded for this clone. V gene TRBV11-2 combines with J gene TRBJ2-1, with TRBD2 as a possible D gene (6 bases). Trimming took 5 bases from V and 1 from J, leaving 12 bases between them. The CDR3 runs to 15 residues. Germline assignment: CDR1 SGHAT and CDR2 FQNNGV. The DNA for the CDR3 is TGTGCCAGCAGCCGTGGCGGGGAATCCTACAATGAGCAGTTCTTC. Translation gives CASSRGGESYNEQFF.